This T cell receptor beta chain was obtained from a study of blood T cell repertoires in COVID-19. Study-level background: T cells, B-cell-depleted T cells, or PBMCs supplied cDNA or gDNA.

Per the original data handling: Amplification from reference gene primers served as the basis for estimated nucleated cell counts. Some clones are missing from TCRdb's copy, which holds only in-frame ones; the method was immunoSEQ multiplex PCR. That table is the source of V, J and clone size, and D and trimming were worked out from the DNA. The repertoire includes about 44,000 clones, over 70% of them detected once, and around 4.5% sits in the top ten. The CDR3 has 14 amino acids. Germline-derived CDR1 and CDR2 are SNHLY and FYNNEI. J gave up 6 bases and V 8 bases, and 10 bases lay outside the gene matches.

The rearrangement uses TRBV2 and TRBJ2-7, with 10 bases aligning to TRBD2. The sequenced sample was peripheral blood. This sequence originates from a human donor in a cohort sampled during active COVID-19. The CDR3 coding sequence is TGTGCCAGCCGCTCTCGGACTAGCGGAGGCGAGCAGTACTTC. Its protein is CASRSRTSGGEQYF.